This entry is about one T cell receptor beta chain. Its antigen is as yet unknown. Sequencing was performed with immunoSEQ multiplex PCR; in TCRdb, only in-frame clones are kept and a portion is missing. The sample contains about 140,000 clones, about 91% of which appear only once. The length of the CDR3 is 13 residues. The germline V and J ends were trimmed by 3 bases and 5 bases, with 10 bases remaining between them. Germline CDR1 SGHVS, CDR2 FNYEAQ. This record comes from a study of cytotoxic CD8 clonotypes in ibrutinib-treated CLL. Overall study results and limits: Clonality increased at ibrutinib response, then returned toward baseline at progression. Baseline clonality, above age-matched healthy donor levels, tracked circulating CD8+ T-cell counts.

The chain recombines TRBV7-6 with TRBJ2-5; D call uncertain. The clonotype comes from a human donor with chronic lymphocytic leukemia. The source was PBMCs, collected after 12 months of ibrutinib treatment. The CDR3 region is CASSFPHAETQYF. In DNA, the CDR3 is TGTGCCAGCAGCTTCCCGCATGCCGAGACCCAGTACTTC.